The rows below give T cell receptor beta chains drawn from one sample of a study of T cells in Graves' hyperthyroidism and ophthalmopathy. Each CDR3 protein gets one entry after TCRdb re-called the multiplex PCR reads with MiXCR. The table records approximately 360,000 distinct CDR3 sequences, 25% of them present only once. Sequencing input: blood. The origin of the receptors is a man between 45 and 60 years old with Graves' hyperthyroidism. Both conserved end residues are part of each CDR3. A D gene is named only where the DNA matches it firmly. For some rows the clone size is stated as once, few or many, or as a class when expanded; others skip it.

D	V	size	J	CDR3	DNA
TRBD1	TRBV6-1	few	TRBJ2-1	CASSSGTGSDWWVVNPNEQFF	TGTGCCAGCAGTTCCGGGACAGGGAGTGATTGGTGGGTGGTTAACCCGAATGAGCAGTTCTTC
-	TRBV19	few	TRBJ2-7	CASSPQQGYVYEQYF	TGTGCCAGTAGCCCCCAACAGGGTTACGTCTACGAGCAGTACTTC
-	TRBV7-9	once	TRBJ2-1	CASSLSLVSGNEQFF	TGTGCCAGCAGCTTATCGCTAGTGTCGGGCAATGAGCAGTTCTTC
TRBD1	TRBV11-3	-	TRBJ2-5	CASRGDSSRETQYF	TGTGCCAGCAGAGGGGACAGCTCGAGAGAGACCCAGTACTTC
TRBD1	TRBV28	few	TRBJ2-1	CASSFRGPGEQFF	TGTGCCAGCAGTTTCAGGGGGCCTGGAGAGCAGTTCTTC
TRBD1	TRBV6-1	-	TRBJ2-7	CASSRLPGTGGSYEQYF	TGTGCCAGCAGCCGACTCCCCGGGACAGGGGGCAGCTACGAGCAGTACTTC
-	TRBV18	few	TRBJ2-7	CASSPGIEQYF	TGTGCCAGCTCACCAGGGATCGAGCAGTACTTC
-	TRBV7-2	many	TRBJ2-1	CASSLVDHEQFF	TGTGCCAGCAGCTTAGTCGACCATGAGCAGTTCTTC
TRBD2	TRBV11-1	few	TRBJ2-2	CASSFTSGSTGELFF	TGTGCCAGCAGTTTTACTAGCGGGAGCACCGGGGAGCTGTTTTTT
TRBD1	TRBV19	few	TRBJ1-1	CASTEDRGRSTEAFF	TGTGCCAGTACTGAAGACAGGGGGCGGAGCACTGAAGCTTTCTTT
-	TRBV24-1	-	TRBJ2-3	CATSDFKKGGATTDTQYF	TGTGCCACCAGTGATTTCAAAAAAGGAGGAGCTACCACAGATACGCAGTATTTT
TRBD2	TRBV3-1	few	TRBJ2-5	CASSQGMTGGRETQYF	TGTGCCAGCAGCCAAGGGATGACGGGAGGTCGGGAGACCCAGTACTTC
TRBD1	TRBV6-1	few	TRBJ1-1	CASSFTGGVFGNTEAFF	TGTGCCAGCAGTTTTACAGGGGGCGTGTTCGGGAACACTGAAGCTTTCTTT
-	TRBV7-6	-	TRBJ1-1	CASSLTGGVTEAFF	TGTGCCAGCAGTCTAACCGGAGGGGTCACTGAAGCTTTCTTT
TRBD1	TRBV6-1	-	TRBJ2-2	CASRDRVWELFF	TGTGCCAGCAGGGACAGGGTTTGGGAGCTGTTTTTT
TRBD2	TRBV9	-	TRBJ2-3	CASSFSAGDTDTQYF	TGTGCCAGCAGCTTCTCAGCGGGGGACACAGATACGCAGTATTTT
-	TRBV19	-	TRBJ1-5	CASSSGTQPQHF	TGTGCCAGTAGCTCCGGAACTCAGCCCCAGCATTTT
TRBD2	TRBV10-3	-	TRBJ2-5	CAISETSGRRETQYF	TGTGCCATCAGTGAGACTAGCGGGAGAAGGGAGACCCAGTACTTC
-	TRBV29-1	-	TRBJ1-2	CSVGGNYGYTF	TGCAGCGTTGGAGGAAACTATGGCTACACCTTC
TRBD1	TRBV3-1	few	TRBJ2-1	CASSQARTGYVNEQFF	TGTGCCAGCAGCCAAGCTAGGACAGGGTACGTCAATGAGCAGTTCTTC
-	TRBV5-1	-	TRBJ2-2	CASTQGTGELFF	TGCGCCAGCACCCAAGGGACCGGGGAGCTGTTTTTT
TRBD2	TRBV7-3	-	TRBJ2-2	CASSVLTSGSSTGELFF	TGTGCCAGCAGCGTATTAACTAGCGGGAGTTCCACCGGGGAGCTGTTTTTT
-	TRBV19	once	TRBJ1-1	CASSIWTDPMNTEAFF	TGTGCCAGTAGTATCTGGACAGACCCGATGAACACTGAAGCTTTCTTT
-	TRBV4-1	few	TRBJ1-4	CASSQDPLGTNEKLFF	TGCGCCAGCAGCCAAGATCCCTTGGGGACTAATGAAAAACTGTTTTTT
-	TRBV20-1	few	TRBJ1-2	CSAREQGGYGYTF	TGCAGTGCTAGGGAACAGGGAGGCTATGGCTACACCTTC
-	TRBV6-1	many	TRBJ2-1	CASSELGNEQFF	TGTGCCAGCAGTGAGCTCGGCAATGAGCAGTTCTTC
-	TRBV11-2	-	TRBJ1-2	CASSFPGHYGYTF	TGTGCCAGCAGCTTCCCAGGGCACTATGGCTACACCTTC
-	TRBV20-1	-	TRBJ1-4	CSASGALRGEKLFF	TGCAGTGCTAGCGGGGCCTTACGAGGTGAAAAACTGTTTTTT
-	TRBV3-1	-	TRBJ1-1	CASTRGGRGGAEAFF	TGTGCCAGCACTCGAGGAGGTCGTGGGGGCGCTGAAGCTTTCTTT
-	TRBV7-3	many	TRBJ2-2	CASSRQGRGTGELFF	TGTGCCAGCAGCCGTCAGGGCCGCGGCACCGGGGAGCTGTTTTTT
-	TRBV29-1	-	TRBJ2-3	CSVSLVRAEDTQYF	TGCAGCGTGAGTCTGGTCAGGGCTGAAGATACGCAGTATTTT